These 10 T cell receptor beta chains came from one sample sequenced in a study of blood T cell repertoires in COVID-19. Clones were sequenced by immunoSEQ multiplex PCR, and TCRdb holds only the in-frame ones, with some missing. The sample carries approximately 190,000 clones, around 90% recorded once. Specimen: peripheral blood. The origin of the receptors is a man aged 60-69 years with active or convalescent COVID-19.

The rearrangement uses TRBV5-1 and TRBJ2-7; 13 nucleotides agree with TRBD2. CDR1 is SGHRS, CDR2 YFSETQ, per germline. The ends lost 2 bases at V and 3 bases at J; junction bases unmatched: 5. This CDR3 is 16 amino acids long. Written as DNA, the CDR3 is TGCGCCAGCAGCTTAGGACTAGCGGGGGCCCTCTACGAGCAGTACTTC. As protein: CASSLGLAGALYEQYF.

The chain combines TRBV6-5 with TRBJ2-1, with TRBD1 matching over 9 bases. The CDR3 is 13 residues long. Trimming took 8 bases from V and 4 from J; bases not matched to a gene: 3. Germline V CDR1 and CDR2: MNHEY, SVGAGI. CDR3 nucleotides: TGTGCCAGCGAAGACAGGGGGTACAATGAGCAGTTCTTC. Its translation is CASEDRGYNEQFF.

A word on this clone: The identical CDR3 is also encoded by other nucleotide sequences in the sample. J is TRBJ1-5 and V is TRBV10-3; 8 bases fit TRBD1. CDR1 is ENHRY, CDR2 SYGVKD, per germline. This CDR3 is 15 amino acids long. Trimming at V came to 2 bases and at J to 3 bases, leaving 3 bases not matched to a gene. The chain's CDR3 is CAISEGQGYNQPQHF. As DNA, the CDR3 is TGTGCCATCAGTGAGGGACAGGGTTACAATCAGCCCCAGCATTTT.

V usage is TRBV30 and J usage is TRBJ1-3; tentative D call: TRBD1 (5 bases). The CDR3 covers 15 residues. V was pared by 2 bases and J by 0 bases, with 11 bases between. Germline V CDR1 and CDR2: GTSNPN, SVGIG (reference sequence). CDR3 sequence reads: CAWSNRGVSGNTIYF. The CDR3 nucleotides read TGTGCCTGGAGTAACCGGGGGGTCTCTGGAAACACCATATATTTT.

On this clone: This CDR3 is also generated by other DNA sequences in the sample. The chain combines TRBV5-1 with TRBJ2-2, with D possibly matching TRBD1 (5 bases). The germline gives CDR1 SGHRS, CDR2 YFSETQ. The CDR3 covers 13 residues. V lost 4 bases and J lost 4, with 8 bases in between. This chain's CDR3 is CASSLDSTGELFF. DNA of the CDR3: TGCGCCAGCAGCCTCGACAGCACCGGGGAGCTGTTTTTT.

This clone is a singleton in its sample. This chain connects TRBV30 to TRBJ1-6; weak D call: TRBD1 (6 bases). The CDR3 has 13 residues. CDR1 is GTSNPN and CDR2 is SVGIG in the germline V gene (reference sequence). The V end was cut by 6 bases, the J end by 9 bases, with 15 bases between. The CDR3 DNA reads as TGTGCCTGTTCACAGGGAAACGGTTCACCCCTCCACTTT. Protein product: CACSQGNGSPLHF. Using reference TRBV30 and TRBJ1-6 for the parts outside the CDR3, the full variable domain is SQTIHQWPATLVQPVGSPLSLECTVEGTSNPNLYWYRQAAGRGLQLLFYSVGIGQISSEVPQNLSASRPQDRQFILSSKKLLLSDSGFYLCACSQGNGSPLHFGNGTRLTVT.

V gene TRBV6-5 combines with J gene TRBJ1-2; 8 bases match TRBD1. Germline V gene sequence: CDR1 MNHEY, CDR2 SVGAGI. The CDR3 is 15 amino acids. The V and J ends lost 6 bases and 5 bases, in that order; junction bases with no gene match: 11. CDR3 in DNA: TGTGCCAGCAGGCCTTCGGACAGGGCGGTTTATGGCTACACCTTC. Translating it yields CASRPSDRAVYGYTF.

The chain couples TRBV7-9 to TRBJ2-1, with TRBD2 as a possible D gene (5 bases). The length of the CDR3 is 16 residues. Germline assignment: CDR1 SEHNR and CDR2 FQNEAQ (reference sequence). With 1 base removed from V and 4 bases from J, the gap between germline ends came to 14 bases. This CDR3 reads CASSLVGLARYNEQFF. In DNA form, the CDR3 reads TGTGCCAGCAGCTTAGTCGGGCTAGCACGTTACAATGAGCAGTTCTTC.

The chain joins TRBV3-1 (or the pseudogene TRBV3-2) to TRBJ1-2; possibly TRBD1 for D (6 bases). Germline V CDR1 and CDR2: LGHDT, YNNKEL (reference sequence). The ends were cut back, 2 bases at V and 0 bases at J, with 13 bases in the middle. This CDR3 spans 16 amino acids. CDR3 sequence reads: CASSQRGGAANYGYTF. The DNA for the CDR3 is TGTGCCAGCAGCCAACGTGGGGGGGCGGCTAACTATGGCTACACCTTC.

This clone was found once. The V gene is TRBV2, the J gene TRBJ2-2, with unresolved D. This CDR3 region has 11 residues. CDR1 is SNHLY and CDR2 is FYNNEI in the germline V gene. The V and J ends lost 7 bases and 6 bases respectively, with 6 bases between them. CDR3 sequence: CASNYAGELFF. CDR3 in DNA: TGTGCCAGCAATTATGCCGGGGAGCTGTTTTTT.